The clone carrying this T cell receptor beta chain has a count of ten or more. Its antigen is currently unknown. Per the germline V gene, CDR1 is KGHDR and CDR2 is SFDVKD. The CDR3 runs 14 residues. V was trimmed by 8 bases and J by 1 base, leaving 14 bases between them. Individual cDNA molecules received unique molecular identifiers. Each CDR3 protein is one row after TCRdb ran MiXCR on the 5' RACE reads. The data contain around 77,000 distinct CDR3 sequences, 9.5% to 15% of them singletons. The source of the sample is a study of early T cells in non-severe SARS-CoV-2 infection. Study findings and constraints: VDJdb matches were skewed toward anti-spike CD8 T cell responses.

The sequence was collected from an adult who was a healthcare worker with PCR-confirmed SARS-CoV-2 infection or an uninfected control (not recorded which). The donor label of this sample is uncertain. The sequenced sample was whole blood, obtained at baseline. The chain has TRBV24-1 and TRBJ2-7; D ambiguous. The CDR3 region is CATNLYWESYEQYF. The DNA of the CDR3 is TGTGCCACCAATTTATATTGGGAATCCTACGAGCAGTACTTC.